A selection of T cell receptor beta chains follows, all from one sample in a study of radiotherapy plus CTLA-4 blockade in lung cancer. Profiled with immunoSEQ multiplex PCR; TCRdb holds only in-frame clones, not every one. The repertoire has 20,000 to 25,000 clones, 70% to 75% of them found once; the top ten carry approximately 3.3%. This specimen consisted of peripheral blood, obtained from a patient treated with radiotherapy plus ipilimumab. Source of these receptors: a human donor with non-small cell lung cancer whose response to radiotherapy plus ipilimumab could not be evaluated. CDR3s include the opening cysteine and the closing phenylalanine or tryptophan. A D gene is named only where the DNA matches it firmly. A row's size may be missing; if present it is once, few, many or a size class.

D,size,V,J,DNA,CDR3
TRBD1,NA,TRBV4-1,TRBJ1-1,TGCGCCAGCAGCCAAGTAGGGGGGACAGTCCTTCAAGCTTTCTTT,CASSQVGGTVLQAFF
TRBD1,NA,TRBV28,TRBJ2-7,TGTGCCAGCACCTCCCAGGGACAGGGGCCCTACGAGCAGTACTTC,CASTSQGQGPYEQYF
TRBD2,NA,TRBV7-2,TRBJ2-5,TGTGCCAGCAGCCCAAGGACTAGCGGGAGGGCCGCAGAGACCCAGTACTTC,CASSPRTSGRAAETQYF
TRBD2,NA,TRBV7-3,TRBJ2-1,TGTGCCAGCAGCTTAGATAATAGCGGGACCAAGCAGTTCTTC,CASSLDNSGTKQFF
NA,NA,TRBV6-4,TRBJ1-1,TGTGCCAGCAGGGGGGCCCGGGGCGACACTGAAGCTTTCTTT,CASRGARGDTEAFF
TRBD1,NA,TRBV9,TRBJ1-4,TGTGCCAGCAGCGGCCAGGAGACAGGGGGTATTGAAAAACTGTTTTTT,CASSGQETGGIEKLFF
TRBD1,few,TRBV4-2,TRBJ2-5,TGTGCCAGCAGCCAAGGGGGACAGGGTAAAGAGACCCAGTACTTC,CASSQGGQGKETQYF
TRBD1,NA,TRBV2,TRBJ1-2,TGTGCCAGCAGACTTACAGGGGGGACAAGTGGCTACACCTTC,CASRLTGGTSGYTF
TRBD2,NA,TRBV5-1,TRBJ2-1,TGCGCCAGCAGCTTGCGAGGGACTAGCGGAATCTCCTACAATGAGCAGTTCTTC,CASSLRGTSGISYNEQFF
TRBD1,few,TRBV5-4,TRBJ2-5,TGTGCCAGCAGCTCCTCGGGTGGGACAGCGAAGACCCAGTACTTC,CASSSSGGTAKTQYF
NA,NA,TRBV21-1,TRBJ2-7,TGTGCCAGCAGCAAAGTAAGGGGACGGAGGGGCTACGAGCAGTACTTC,CASSKVRGRRGYEQYF
TRBD1,NA,TRBV28,TRBJ1-2,TGTGCCAGCAGTATAAACAGGGGGAATATGGCTGGCTACACCTTC,CASSINRGNMAGYTF
TRBD1,NA,TRBV7-9,TRBJ2-5,TGTGCCAGCAGCCGTGGGACAGGGGCGCAAGAGACCCAGTACTTC,CASSRGTGAQETQYF
NA,NA,TRBV9,TRBJ1-5,TGTGCCAGCAGCGTAGTGGAGAGACAGAGAAATACTCCTTATAGCAATCAGCCCCAGCATTTT,CASSVVERQRNTPYSNQPQHF
TRBD2,NA,TRBV2,TRBJ2-1,TGTGCCAGCAGCCCAGTCCTAGCGGGAGACAATGAGCAGTTCTTC,CASSPVLAGDNEQFF
TRBD1,NA,TRBV6-5,TRBJ2-7,TGTGCCAGCAGTGGCCTCAGGGGGCTTAGGGACGAGCAGTACTTC,CASSGLRGLRDEQYF
TRBD1,NA,TRBV2,TRBJ2-7,TGTGCCAGCAGACATCGGACAGGGCTAGACGAGCAGTACTTC,CASRHRTGLDEQYF
TRBD2,NA,TRBV5-1,TRBJ2-5,TGCGCCAGCAGCTGGGACTATGGAGAGACCCAGTACTTC,CASSWDYGETQYF